Shown below are 31 T cell receptor beta chains from a single sample sequenced in a study of blood T cell repertoires in COVID-19. The table came from immunoSEQ multiplex PCR; TCRdb's copy has only in-frame clones and leaves some out. This table holds 50,000 to 85,000 clones, roughly 77% found once. The specimen sequenced was peripheral blood. Receptors were obtained from a human donor in a cohort sampled during active COVID-19.

This chain connects TRBV5-1 to TRBJ2-5, with 9 bases matching TRBD1. The CDR3 covers 14 residues. Per the germline V gene, CDR1 is SGHRS and CDR2 is YFSETQ. With 4 bases clipped from V and 3 bases from J, the junction kept 4 bases outside the gene matches. CDR3 DNA: TGCGCCAGCAGCCCCCGGGACAGGGAAGAGACCCAGTACTTC. This sequence encodes CASSPRDREETQYF.

The chain is built from TRBV7-2 and TRBJ2-7, with 9 bases lining up with TRBD2. CDR3 length equals 15 residues. Looked up from germline, CDR1 is SGHTA and CDR2 is FQGNSA. The ends lost 6 bases at V and 2 bases at J; junction bases unmatched: 8. The CDR3, as DNA: TGTGCCAGCAGTTCCACTAGCGGGTATACCTACGAGCAGTACTTC. Encoded protein: CASSSTSGYTYEQYF.

The chain couples TRBV28 to TRBJ1-5; possible D gene TRBD1, 6 bases. V lost 6 bases and J 3 bases, leaving 15 bases between the germline ends. Looked up from germline, CDR1 is MDHEN and CDR2 is SYDVKM. This CDR3 has 15 amino acids. CDR3 loop: CASSPGGSYNQPQHF. The CDR3 bases are TGTGCCAGCAGCCCGGGGGGCTCCTACAATCAGCCCCAGCATTTT.

The chain employs TRBV10-1 and TRBJ2-3; 10 nucleotides line up with TRBD2. J lost 2 bases, V lost 6 bases, and 5 bases had no gene match. The CDR3 is 15 amino acids. Germline loops: CDR1 WNHNN, CDR2 SYGVQD (reference sequence). The CDR3: CASSIGLADTDTQYF. CDR3 nucleotide sequence: TGCGCCAGCAGCATCGGACTAGCGGACACAGATACGCAGTATTTT.

The chain uses TRBV3-1 (or the pseudogene TRBV3-2) and TRBJ1-1; no clear D gene. Germline V gene lookup returns CDR1 LGHDT and CDR2 YNNKEL (reference sequence). Trimming stripped 1 base from V and 5 bases from J, with 11 bases between. The CDR3 has 14 residues. In DNA form, the CDR3 reads TGTGCCAGCAGCCAAGGTCTGGGAGGGACTGAAGCTTTCTTT. It encodes CASSQGLGGTEAFF.

This clone is labeled as medium-sized. The rearrangement joins TRBV25-1 to TRBJ1-2; TRBD1 might be the D (6 bases). This CDR3 comprises 15 residues. Germline V gives CDR1 MGHDK, CDR2 SYGVNS. The V end lost 3 bases, the J end lost 4 bases, and 15 bases lay between the germline ends. The CDR3 is CASSDPRTEGYGYTF. The CDR3 DNA reads as TGTGCCAGCAGTGATCCGAGGACAGAGGGCTATGGCTACACCTTC.

A note on this clone: Different DNA sequences within this sample yield the same CDR3. This sequence joins TRBV28 and TRBJ1-1; D is possibly TRBD1 (6 bases). Germline V gene sequence: CDR1 MDHEN, CDR2 SYDVKM. The CDR3 has 14 amino acids. Trimming cost V 5 bases and J 1 base, with 11 bases left between them. CDR3: CASSLGGSNTEAFF. The CDR3 bases are TGTGCCAGCAGTCTAGGGGGATCGAACACTGAAGCTTTCTTT.

The chain combines TRBV11-2 with TRBJ2-7; D gene uncertain. CDR1 and CDR2 (germline): SGHAT, FQNNGV. Trimming shortened V by 5 bases and J by 2 bases, and 7 bases separated the two germline ends. The CDR3 runs 12 residues. The CDR3 DNA is TGTGCCAGCAGCCCCGTCCCCTACGAGCAGTACTTC. Amino acids: CASSPVPYEQYF.

This clone was seen a handful of times. V is TRBV6-2 or TRBV6-3 and J is TRBJ1-2; 7 positions match TRBD1. Germline CDR1 MNHEY, CDR2 SVGEGT. Unmatched junction bases numbered 3, after V lost 2 bases and J lost 3 bases. The CDR3 covers 14 residues. The DNA of the CDR3 is TGTGCCAGCAGTTACCTAACAGGGGACTATGGCTACACCTTC. Translation: CASSYLTGDYGYTF.

The V and J genes are TRBV28 and TRBJ1-1, with 9 bases identical to TRBD1. Germline V lookup: CDR1 MDHEN, CDR2 SYDVKM. The CDR3 spans 16 residues. V dropped 7 bases and J dropped 1; count of bases not matched to a gene: 10. This CDR3 reads CASTILPGQGNTEAFF. CDR3 bases: TGTGCCAGCACCATACTTCCGGGACAGGGGAACACTGAAGCTTTCTTT.

This clone was counted many times. The chain recombines TRBV11-1 with TRBJ2-5; TRBD2 matches at 7 bases. Germline CDR1 and CDR2: SGHAT and FQDESV (reference sequence). The CDR3 consists of 15 residues. V shed 6 bases, J shed 5 bases, and the junction held 12 bases outside the gene matches. CDR3 sequence: CASSHPTSAGETQYF. In DNA, the CDR3 is TGTGCCAGCAGTCATCCAACTAGCGCGGGGGAGACCCAGTACTTC.

The CDR3 region is CASSQPFRDRGRSHNQPQHF. CDR3 bases: TGTGCCAGCAGCCAACCCTTCCGGGACAGGGGGCGATCCCACAATCAGCCCCAGCATTTT. This chain links TRBV14 with TRBJ1-5; TRBD1 aligns across 12 bases. The CDR3 sequence is 20 residues long. The junction had 14 bases not matched to a gene; V was cut back by 2 bases and J by 3 bases. CDR1 and CDR2 (germline): SGHDN, FVKESK.

The sample holds a few counts of this clone. The junction and the germline gene differ at one end; a read error may be behind it. The CDR3 coding sequence is TGTGCCAGCAGTTTGGAAGGGGGCGAGCAGTACTTC. The encoded protein is CASSLEGGEQYF. This rearrangement joins TRBV5-4 to TRBJ2-7, with TRBD1 as a possible D gene (6 bases). CDR3 size: 12 residues. Germline lookup yields CDR1 SGHNT and CDR2 YYREEE (reference sequence). Variable domain in full (rest from reference TRBV5-4 and TRBJ2-7): ETGVTQSPTHLIKTRGQQVTLRCSSQSGHNTVSWYQQALGQGPQFIFQYYREEENGRGNFPPRFSGLQFPNYSSELNVNALELDDSALYLCASSLEGGEQYFGPGTRLTVT.

This chain joins TRBV5-6 and TRBJ2-7, with 8 positions matching TRBD1. Germline values: CDR1 SGHDT, CDR2 YYEEEE. There are 15 residues in the CDR3. The ends lost 0 bases at V and 3 bases at J; junction bases unmatched: 5. This CDR3 reads CASSLAGGSIYEQYF. CDR3 coding DNA: TGTGCCAGCAGCTTGGCAGGGGGCTCAATCTACGAGCAGTACTTC.

The J gene is TRBJ1-2, the V gene TRBV6-5; weak D call: TRBD1 (6 bases). The CDR3 runs to 15 residues. Germline CDR1 reads MNHEY; CDR2 reads SVGAGI. V was pared by 0 bases and J by 11 bases, with 19 bases between. The CDR3 loop reads CASSYSIQGWNSYTF. The CDR3 DNA reads as TGTGCCAGCAGTTACTCGATCCAGGGGTGGAATAGTTACACCTTC.

This rearrangement joins TRBV6-5 to TRBJ2-1; D not certain. Germline V gene sequence: CDR1 MNHEY, CDR2 SVGAGI. This CDR3 is built from 14 residues. Trimming removed 0 bases from V and 5 bases from J, with 8 bases in between. The CDR3 region is CASSYSSSNNEQFF. The CDR3 bases are TGTGCCAGCAGTTACTCTAGCTCGAACAATGAGCAGTTCTTC.

The chain links TRBV12-3 or TRBV12-4 to TRBJ2-7; the match to TRBD2 covers 8 bases. V trimming: 8 bases; J trimming: 3 bases; junction bases outside the gene matches: 6. This CDR3 contains 13 residues. CDR3 loop: CASSRAGGYEQYF. The CDR3 DNA is TGTGCCAGCTCCAGGGCGGGAGGCTACGAGCAGTACTTC.

This clone counts as medium-sized. This sequence joins TRBV5-4 and TRBJ2-7, with D tentatively TRBD2 (5 bases). The CDR3 sequence is 17 residues long. Germline values: CDR1 SGHNT, CDR2 YYREEE (reference sequence). Trimming stripped 3 bases from V and 4 bases from J, with 23 bases between. Here the CDR3 DNA reads TGTGCCAGCAGCTACTCTGACCGATCCCTCGGACTGTACGAGCAGTACTTC. Translating it yields CASSYSDRSLGLYEQYF.

V is TRBV4-1 and J is TRBJ2-2, with a possible D match to TRBD1 (5 bases). Per the germline V gene, CDR1 is MGHRA and CDR2 is YSYEKL. V lost 2 bases and J 1 base, leaving 8 bases between the germline ends. The CDR3 is 15 amino acids. The DNA of the CDR3 is TGCGCCAGCAGCCAACGACAGAGGAACACCGGGGAGCTGTTTTTT. Translation gives CASSQRQRNTGELFF.

This clone was recorded only once. The chain recombines TRBV7-2 with TRBJ1-2; D ambiguous. Germline CDR1 and CDR2: SGHTA and FQGNSA. With 8 bases removed from V and 4 bases from J, the gap between germline ends came to 11 bases. The CDR3 is 12 residues long. CDR3 DNA sequence: TGTGCCAGCTCCCCGGAGGGCTATGGCTACACCTTC. This gives the protein CASSPEGYGYTF.

The chain employs TRBV7-9 and TRBJ1-1; no definite D call. With 1 base removed from V and 0 bases from J, the gap between germline ends came to 9 bases. Germline V gene lookup returns CDR1 SEHNR and CDR2 FQNEAQ (reference sequence). The CDR3 loop spans 15 amino acids. The CDR3 nucleotides are TGTGCCAGCAGCTTAGTACTGCAAATGAACACTGAAGCTTTCTTT. Residues: CASSLVLQMNTEAFF.

J is TRBJ2-7 and V is TRBV27; TRBD1 aligns across 9 bases. The CDR3 covers 16 residues. Trimming at V came to 7 bases and at J to 3 bases, leaving 13 bases not matched to a gene. Germline V gene data show CDR1 as MNHEY and CDR2 as SMNVEV (reference sequence). CDR3 sequence: CASTRGTGPLIYEQYF. Written as DNA, the CDR3 is TGTGCCAGCACGAGAGGGACAGGGCCTTTAATCTACGAGCAGTACTTC.

This clone was observed once. V usage is TRBV2 and J usage is TRBJ2-7, with D unclear. This CDR3 spans 14 amino acids. Per germline, CDR1 SNHLY and CDR2 FYNNEI. V lost 6 bases and J lost 3, with 15 bases in between. For the CDR3, the DNA is TGTGCCAGCAGGTCCGGCGTACAGCTCTACGAGCAGTACTTC. The encoded protein is CASRSGVQLYEQYF.

CDR3 sequence: CASSYTGDRGNGEQFF. In DNA, the CDR3 is TGTGCCAGCAGTTACACGGGGGACAGGGGGAACGGTGAGCAGTTCTTC. The chain joins TRBV6-2 or TRBV6-3 to TRBJ2-1; 11 bases are a match to TRBD1. CDR1 is MNHEY and CDR2 is SVGEGT in the germline V gene. CDR3 length equals 16 residues. V was clipped by 2 bases and J by 9 bases; unmatched bases: 9.

The chain carries TRBV7-9 and TRBJ2-7; D remains ambiguous. Trimming left V 3 bases short and J 0 bases short, with 9 bases between. There are 14 residues in the CDR3. CDR1 and CDR2 from the germline V gene are SEHNR and FQNEAQ (reference sequence). CDR3 sequence (DNA): TGTGCCAGCAGCTTCGACATTACCTCCTACGAGCAGTACTTC. Protein sequence: CASSFDITSYEQYF.

The chain recombines TRBV28 with TRBJ1-6, with 11 bases aligning to TRBD1. The CDR3 runs to 15 residues. V trimming: 7 bases; J trimming: 8 bases; junction bases outside the gene matches: 7. Germline values: CDR1 MDHEN, CDR2 SYDVKM. The CDR3 DNA sequence: TGTGCCAGCACTAACGGGGGACAGGGGGATTCACCCCTCCACTTT. Residues: CASTNGGQGDSPLHF.

This chain connects TRBV5-1 to TRBJ2-7; tentative D call: TRBD2 (5 bases). The CDR3 loop spans 14 amino acids. With 4 bases removed from V and 0 bases from J, the gap between germline ends came to 11 bases. CDR1 is SGHRS, CDR2 YFSETQ, per germline. The CDR3 sequence is CASSQSSNSYEQYF. For the CDR3, the DNA is TGCGCCAGCAGCCAATCTAGCAACTCCTACGAGCAGTACTTC.

The chain links TRBV4-3 to TRBJ2-2; 7 positions agree with TRBD2. The CDR3 runs to 15 residues. CDR1 and CDR2 (germline): LGHNA, YSLEER. V shed 4 bases, J shed 4 bases, and the junction held 6 bases outside the gene matches. CDR3 region: CASSRGGVRTGELFF. Here the CDR3 DNA reads TGCGCCAGCAGCCGGGGGGGAGTCCGCACCGGGGAGCTGTTTTTT.

This chain links TRBV6-5 with TRBJ1-5, with TRBD1 identical over 8 bases. Germline assignment: CDR1 MNHEY and CDR2 SVGAGI. The CDR3 consists of 15 residues. J lost 6 bases, V lost 5 bases, and 9 bases had no gene match. CDR3 nucleotides: TGTGCCAGCAGTCCTCCTGACAGGGGATTTCAGCCCCAGCATTTT. Its translation: CASSPPDRGFQPQHF.

The chain recombines TRBV3-1 (or the pseudogene TRBV3-2) with TRBJ2-2; 8 bases align to TRBD2. CDR1 is LGHDT, CDR2 YNNKEL, per germline (reference sequence). V lost 1 base, J lost 6 bases, and 7 bases stayed unmatched. The CDR3 is 16 amino acids. CDR3 loop: CASSQAGTSFPGELFF. The CDR3 DNA is TGTGCCAGCAGCCAAGCCGGGACTAGTTTTCCCGGGGAGCTGTTTTTT.

The table lists this clone with a count of one. The chain carries TRBV6-2 or TRBV6-3 and TRBJ2-7; D possibly corresponds to TRBD1 (6 bases). This CDR3 is built from 15 residues. V dropped 2 bases and J dropped 6 bases, with 17 bases sitting between them. Germline-derived CDR1 and CDR2 are MNHEY and SVGEGT. The CDR3 loop is CASSYPGTPGGEQYF. For the CDR3, the DNA is TGTGCCAGCAGTTACCCTGGGACACCGGGTGGCGAGCAGTACTTC.